The next 11 T cell receptor beta chains were all read from a single sample in a study of blood T cell repertoires in COVID-19. Clones were sequenced by immunoSEQ multiplex PCR, and TCRdb holds only the in-frame ones, with some missing. The data hold about 71,000 clones, with more than 80% observed a single time. Sequencing input: peripheral blood. The origin of the receptors is a woman of 80 years or more with acute or convalescent COVID-19.

The chain uses TRBV18 and TRBJ1-2, with TRBD1 as a possible D gene (5 bases). The germline gives CDR1 KGHSH, CDR2 LQKENI. The CDR3 runs 13 residues. V was shortened by 2 bases and J by 2 bases, with 6 bases between the two germline ends. CDR3 DNA sequence: TGTGCCAGCTCACCAGACAGAAACTATGGCTACACCTTC. Translating gives CASSPDRNYGYTF.

This CDR3 reads CASSRWDTWRLAKNIQYF. The CDR3 coding sequence is TGTGCCAGCAGCAGGTGGGACACTTGGAGGCTAGCCAAAAACATTCAGTACTTC. The genes are TRBV9 and TRBJ2-4; tentative D call: TRBD1 (6 bases). Germline V gene lookup returns CDR1 SGDLS and CDR2 YYNGEE. Trimming removed 4 bases from V and 0 bases from J, with 20 bases in between. The CDR3 length is 18 residues.

Regarding this clone: The sample holds other DNA sequences that translate to the same CDR3. V is TRBV19 and J is TRBJ1-2; D is uncertain. The CDR3 extends over 10 amino acids. Trimming took 9 bases from V and 3 from J, leaving 5 bases between them. Per germline, CDR1 LNHDA and CDR2 SQIVND (reference sequence). CDR3 bases: TGTGCCAGCGGAGACTATGGCTACACCTTC. It yields the protein CASGDYGYTF. Full variable domain (rest looked up from reference TRBV19 and TRBJ1-2): DGGITQSPKYLFRKEGQNVTLSCEQNLNHDAMYWYRQDPGQGLRLIYYSQIVNDFQKGDIAEGYSVSREKKESFPLTVTSAQKNPTAFYLCASGDYGYTFGSGTRLTVV.

The V and J genes are TRBV27 and TRBJ2-7; TRBD1 matches at 10 bases. Germline-derived CDR1 and CDR2 are MNHEY and SMNVEV (reference sequence). The CDR3 sequence is 17 residues long. V lost 6 bases and J lost 1; bases outside the gene matches: 12. The CDR3 region has the DNA TGTGCCAGCAGCAGCAAGAACGCGGGACAGGGGTCCTACGAGCAGTACTTC. Amino acid sequence: CASSSKNAGQGSYEQYF.

The genes are TRBV5-6 and TRBJ2-5; D possibly corresponds to TRBD1 (6 bases). Germline CDR1 and CDR2: SGHDT and YYEEEE. The CDR3 length is 15 residues. Trimming took off 1 base at V and 7 bases at J, with 17 bases between the two ends. The CDR3 region is CASSLLMGTHPTQYF. The CDR3 DNA reads as TGTGCCAGCAGCTTGCTTATGGGGACACATCCGACCCAGTACTTC.

As to this clone: Germline is not matched at one junction end, which may reflect a read error. J is TRBJ1-4 and V is TRBV15, with D uncertain. This CDR3 has 12 amino acids. In germline, CDR1 is LNHNV, CDR2 YYDKDF (reference sequence). The chain's CDR3 is CATSMRLSRRDF. CDR3 coding DNA: TGTGCCACCAGCATGCGTCTGAGTAGACGGGATTTT.

The chain is built from TRBV27 and TRBJ2-4, with D perhaps matching TRBD1 (5 bases). V shed 6 bases and J shed 6 bases, with 9 bases lying between them. The germline V gene has CDR1 MNHEY and CDR2 SMNVEV (reference sequence). This CDR3 has 12 residues. CDR3 residues: CASSPQGNIQYF. CDR3 DNA: TGTGCCAGCAGCCCGCAGGGAAACATTCAGTACTTC.

The V call is TRBV5-1, the J call TRBJ2-2; TRBD1 matches 8 bases. Trimming took 5 bases from V and 4 from J; bases not matched to a gene: 4. The CDR3 runs to 14 residues. The V gene's germline CDR1 is SGHRS and CDR2 YFSETQ. CDR3: CASSGQGGTGELFF. The CDR3 DNA reads as TGCGCCAGCAGTGGACAGGGAGGCACCGGGGAGCTGTTTTTT.

This rearrangement joins TRBV9 to TRBJ1-2; D remains ambiguous. CDR3 size: 14 residues. From germline, CDR1 is SGDLS and CDR2 YYNGEE. Trimming shortened V by 0 bases and J by 3 bases, and 9 bases separated the two germline ends. CDR3 sequence: CASSVATYDYGYTF. The CDR3 nucleotides are TGTGCCAGCAGCGTAGCTACCTATGACTATGGCTACACCTTC. Variable domain in full (rest from reference TRBV9 and TRBJ1-2): DSGVTQTPKHLITATGQRVTLRCSPRSGDLSVYWYQQSLDQGLQFLIQYYNGEERAKGNILERFSAQQFPDLHSELNLSSLELGDSALYFCASSVATYDYGYTFGSGTRLTVV.

The chain joins TRBV18 to TRBJ1-5; D unresolved. Trimming stripped 2 bases from V and 2 bases from J, with 19 bases between. Germline assignment: CDR1 KGHSH and CDR2 LQKENI. This CDR3 comprises 18 residues. The CDR3 sequence is CASSPGVNRASGNQPQHF. The CDR3 DNA reads as TGTGCCAGCTCACCAGGGGTTAATCGGGCTAGCGGCAATCAGCCCCAGCATTTT.

The genes are TRBV7-9 and TRBJ2-3; 9 bases are shared with TRBD2. Looked up from germline, CDR1 is SEHNR and CDR2 is FQNEAQ (reference sequence). Trimming took 3 bases from V and 4 from J; bases not matched to a gene: 5. This CDR3 comprises 15 residues. In DNA, the CDR3 is TGTGCCAGCAGCTTGGGACTAGCTATCGCAGATACGCAGTATTTT. This sequence encodes CASSLGLAIADTQYF.